The 20 T cell receptor beta chains below come from one sample, sequenced in a study of cytotoxic CD8 clonotypes in ibrutinib-treated CLL (dated by TCRdb to about 2021). Interpreted using the paper, the time point label stands for: more than 10 months on ibrutinib. The library was prepared using the immunoSEQ multiplex PCR assay. Imported from immuneACCESS, the table was reduced by TCRdb to in-frame sequences with V and J called. These copies leave out some clones; in studies compared against another copy, an unresolved V gene accounts for under half, and the cause of the remainder is not known. In this sample the table shows more than 200,000 clones, 70% of which occur a single time. Of the sample, 5.5% to 6% falls within the top ten clones. This specimen was PBMCs, taken after 12 months of ibrutinib treatment. The receptors stem from a human donor with chronic lymphocytic leukemia.

This clone has more than one count but fewer than ten. This chain connects TRBV6-1 to TRBJ1-5; D not certain. CDR1 and CDR2 (germline): MNHNS, SASEGT. The CDR3 has 13 residues. Trimming took off 10 bases at V and 0 bases at J, with 10 bases between the two ends. As DNA, the CDR3 is TGTGCCACCTCCCTCCATAGCAATCAGCCCCAGCATTTT. Translated: CATSLHSNQPQHF.

CDR3 amino acids: CASSSTGYNEQFF. CDR3 in DNA: TGTGCCAGCAGTTCTACTGGATACAATGAGCAGTTCTTC. The rearrangement links TRBV28 to TRBJ2-1, with unresolved D. With 4 bases removed from V and 4 bases from J, the gap between germline ends came to 8 bases. Germline V CDR1 and CDR2: MDHEN, SYDVKM. The CDR3 totals 13 residues.

The chain combines TRBV7-9 with TRBJ2-7; TRBD1 might be the D (5 bases). The length of the CDR3 is 13 residues. In germline, CDR1 is SEHNR, CDR2 FQNEAQ (reference sequence). Trimming cost V 7 bases and J 9 bases, with 19 bases left between them. CDR3 sequence reads: CASTTAKGAGQYF. The CDR3 DNA is TGTGCCAGCACGACAGCAAAAGGGGCAGGGCAGTACTTC.

The gene calls are TRBV30 and TRBJ1-2; D uncertain. CDR3 length equals 14 residues. The germline CDR1 and CDR2 sequences are GTSNPN and SVGIG (reference sequence). The germline V and J ends were trimmed by 1 base and 3 bases, with 12 bases remaining between them. CDR3 residues: CAWSDQTGYYGYTF. The CDR3, as DNA: TGTGCCTGGAGTGACCAAACCGGATACTATGGCTACACCTTC.

The V and J genes are TRBV30 and TRBJ2-3, with D hard to call. There are 14 residues in the CDR3. Trimming pared 5 bases from V and 0 bases from J, leaving 12 bases between. Germline loops: CDR1 GTSNPN, CDR2 SVGIG (reference sequence). CDR3 sequence: CAWVPMGSTDTQYF. CDR3 DNA: TGTGCCTGGGTTCCCATGGGAAGCACAGATACGCAGTATTTT.

In this sample, this clone turned up a few times. The rearrangement joins TRBV7-9 to TRBJ2-1; 12 bases agree with TRBD2. The V segment lost 1 base and the J segment 6 bases; nucleotides outside the gene matches: 1. Germline V gene lookup returns CDR1 SEHNR and CDR2 FQNEAQ (reference sequence). CDR3 length: 15 amino acids. The CDR3 is CASSLELAGGNEQFF. CDR3 bases: TGTGCCAGCAGCTTAGAACTAGCGGGAGGCAATGAGCAGTTCTTC.

This chain links TRBV6-5 with TRBJ1-1; D gene unclear. Germline CDR1 is MNHEY and CDR2 is SVGAGI. The CDR3 totals 16 residues. Trimming took off 2 bases at V and 3 bases at J, with 16 bases between the two ends. The CDR3 here is CASSYLSGRRDTEAFF. CDR3 nucleotide sequence: TGTGCCAGCAGTTACCTCTCCGGCCGTCGGGACACTGAAGCTTTCTTT.

The V call is TRBV6-1, the J call TRBJ1-1, with 10 bases fitting TRBD1. This CDR3 spans 14 amino acids. Germline assignment: CDR1 MNHNS and CDR2 SASEGT. Trimming removed 7 bases from V and 1 base from J; junction bases left unmatched: 3. The CDR3 reads CASIRDRGNTEAFF. The CDR3 nucleotides are TGTGCCAGCATCAGGGACAGGGGGAACACTGAAGCTTTCTTT.

The V and J genes are TRBV9 and TRBJ2-1; 12 bases match TRBD2. With 6 bases clipped from V and 3 bases from J, the junction kept 7 bases outside the gene matches. Per the germline V gene, CDR1 is SGDLS and CDR2 is YYNGEE. There are 16 residues in the CDR3. This CDR3 reads CASTGQLAGGYNEQFF. The DNA for the CDR3 is TGTGCCAGCACCGGACAACTAGCGGGAGGCTACAATGAGCAGTTCTTC.

The chain recombines TRBV6-1 with TRBJ1-1; D gene unclear. V was trimmed by 10 bases and J by 3 bases, leaving 15 bases between them. In germline, CDR1 is MNHNS, CDR2 SASEGT. This CDR3 is built from 13 residues. CDR3 in DNA: TGTGCCACCCGGGCCCCCGGGGACACTGAAGCTTTCTTT. Translating it yields CATRAPGDTEAFF.

The genes are TRBV27 and TRBJ1-3, with D perhaps TRBD1 (6 bases). Trimming cost V 5 bases and J 2 bases, with 19 bases left between them. The CDR3 extends over 17 amino acids. CDR1 is MNHEY, CDR2 SMNVEV, per germline (reference sequence). CDR3 protein: CASSPRTVHLAGNTIYF. The CDR3 DNA is TGTGCCAGCAGTCCTCGGACAGTCCATCTGGCTGGAAACACCATATATTTT.

The V call is TRBV6-4, the J call TRBJ1-1; D remains ambiguous. This CDR3 is built from 14 residues. The germline CDR1 and CDR2 sequences are MRHNA and SNTAGT. V lost 3 bases and J 1 base, leaving 9 bases between the germline ends. CDR3: CASSDRAGNTEAFF. CDR3 DNA sequence: TGTGCCAGCAGTGATAGGGCAGGGAACACTGAAGCTTTCTTT.

The chain is built from TRBV28 and TRBJ2-7, with a tentative D call TRBD2 (5 bases). In germline, CDR1 is MDHEN, CDR2 SYDVKM. Trimming cost V 5 bases and J 4 bases, with 6 bases left between them. This CDR3 contains 11 residues. The CDR3 DNA reads as TGTGCCAGCAGTGGACTGTACGAGCAGTACTTC. This sequence encodes CASSGLYEQYF. Looking up the rest from reference TRBV28 and TRBJ2-7 gives the full variable domain: DVKVTQSSRYLVKRTGEKVFLECVQDMDHENMFWYRQDPGLGLRLIYFSYDVKMKEKGDIPEGYSVSREKKERFSLILESASTNQTSMYLCASSGLYEQYFGPGTRLTVT.

This sequence joins TRBV30 and TRBJ1-2; D gene ambiguous. V lost 7 bases and J lost 4, with 7 bases in between. Looked up from germline, CDR1 is GTSNPN and CDR2 is SVGIG (reference sequence). This CDR3 has 10 residues. Here the CDR3 reads CAFDGYGYTF. Written as DNA, the CDR3 is TGTGCCTTCGACGGCTATGGCTACACCTTC.

The chain is built from TRBV7-3 and TRBJ2-7; no clear D gene. The CDR3 is 15 residues long. Germline loops: CDR1 SGHTA, CDR2 FQGTGA. Trimming stripped 7 bases from V and 0 bases from J, with 16 bases between. CDR3 nucleotides: TGTGCCAGCACCATAAGTCCTGCCAGCTCCTACGAGCAGTACTTC. Protein product: CASTISPASSYEQYF.

The rearrangement links TRBV4-2 to TRBJ1-5; the D gene is possibly TRBD1 (6 bases). V was shortened by 1 base and J by 11 bases, with 9 bases between the two germline ends. Germline values: CDR1 LGHNA, CDR2 YNFKEQ. The CDR3 has 12 residues. In DNA, the CDR3 is TGTGCCAGCAGCCAAGTAAGGGGGACCCAGCATTTT. It is translated as CASSQVRGTQHF.

CDR3 coding DNA: TGCGCCAGCAGCCAAGAGGCCTATGGAAACCTGAACACTGAAGCTTTCTTT. Protein: CASSQEAYGNLNTEAFF. The genes are TRBV4-3 and TRBJ1-1; the D is unclear. Germline CDR1 is LGHNA and CDR2 is YSLEER. The V gene lost 0 bases and the J gene lost 0 bases, with 14 bases spanning the gap. This CDR3 contains 17 residues.

This clone has just one count. This rearrangement joins TRBV10-3 to TRBJ2-1; D is perhaps TRBD2 (5 bases). Germline-derived CDR1 and CDR2 are ENHRY and SYGVKD. Trimming took off 3 bases at V and 7 bases at J, with 16 bases between the two ends. CDR3 length equals 15 residues. The CDR3 spells CAISEIHRGTNEQFF. In DNA, the CDR3 is TGTGCCATCAGTGAAATCCACCGGGGTACAAATGAGCAGTTCTTC.

V gene TRBV21-1 combines with J gene TRBJ2-3; the table names TRBD1, a call not compared with the DNA. TRBV21-1 is tagged as a pseudogene. This CDR3 is 18 amino acids long. The CDR3 spells CASSKGPLTGGKEDTQYF. CDR3 bases: TGTGCCAGCAGCAAAGGGCCTTTGACAGGGGGGAAGGAAGATACGCAGTATTTT.

The V call is TRBV9, the J call TRBJ2-6, with a possible D match to TRBD1 (5 bases). Germline CDR1 SGDLS, CDR2 YYNGEE. The V and J ends lost 4 bases and 0 bases respectively, with 14 bases between them. The CDR3 totals 17 residues. The CDR3: CASSPRQGRSGANVLTF. DNA of the CDR3: TGTGCCAGCAGCCCGCGGCAGGGCCGCTCTGGGGCCAACGTCCTGACTTTC.